This T cell receptor (beta chain) was obtained from a study of immune evolution from preneoplasia to lung adenocarcinoma. Germline V lookup: CDR1 SQVTM, CDR2 ANQGSEA. The V gene lost 6 bases and the J gene lost 2 bases, with 10 bases spanning the gap. This CDR3 region has 13 residues. Libraries were prepared by immunoSEQ multiplex PCR; TCRdb keeps only in-frame clonotypes and omits some of them. This table holds around 41,000 clones, 70% to 85% found once. With regard to this clone: The antigen is undetermined.

General study results and limits: Compared with EGFR-mutant or double wild-type lesions, KRAS-mutant nodules were more clonal.

The source of this sequence is a person between 60 and 70 years old with lung adenocarcinoma. V is TRBV29-1 and J is TRBJ2-2, with unresolved D. The sequenced sample was FFPE invasive lung adenocarcinoma tissue. The CDR3 is CSVYRSNTGELFF. CDR3 bases: TGCAGCGTCTACAGATCTAACACCGGGGAGCTGTTTTTT.